This TCR beta chain was captured in a study of blood T cell repertoires in COVID-19. V gave up 4 bases and J gave up 2 bases; unmatched junction bases: 12. From germline, CDR1 is SGDLS and CDR2 YYNGEE. This CDR3 has 17 residues. Original processing notes: Estimated nucleated cell counts came from reference gene primer amplification. Only in-frame clones appear in the TCRdb table, and some are missing; sequencing was by immunoSEQ multiplex PCR. D and trimming were read from the DNA, whereas the V and J calls and clone size are those reported in that table. This sample has 470,000 or so clones, with about 90% found just once.

The sample was PBMCs or T cells enriched from blood (not recorded which). This receptor was obtained from a woman aged 18-29 years with acute COVID-19. V is TRBV9 and J is TRBJ2-1, with 7 bases aligning to TRBD2. Here the CDR3 DNA reads TGTGCCAGCAGCCTCTACTCGCTAGCGGATACCTACAATGAGCAGTTCTTC. Protein sequence: CASSLYSLADTYNEQFF.